This T cell receptor beta chain was documented in a study of technical replicates of blood from a handful of donors. This CDR3 spans 15 amino acids. Germline V gene sequence: CDR1 SGHAT, CDR2 FQDESV (reference sequence). Germline trimming cut 5 bases from V and 6 bases from J; bases unmatched to any gene: 6. The data were produced by immunoSEQ multiplex PCR, yet TCRdb's version contains in-frame clones alone and is incomplete. The repertoire includes more than 65,000 clones, over 75% of them detected once, and approximately 3.5% sits in the top ten. This sequence originates from a human donor in good health. Some clones in this sample may be carry-over from other donors' samples. Sequencing input: PBMCs. The chain has TRBV11-1 and TRBJ2-1; the match to TRBD2 covers 11 bases. Here the CDR3 DNA reads TGTGCCAGCAGCCGGGCGGGACTAGCGGTCAATGAGCAGTTCTTC. This codes for CASSRAGLAVNEQFF.